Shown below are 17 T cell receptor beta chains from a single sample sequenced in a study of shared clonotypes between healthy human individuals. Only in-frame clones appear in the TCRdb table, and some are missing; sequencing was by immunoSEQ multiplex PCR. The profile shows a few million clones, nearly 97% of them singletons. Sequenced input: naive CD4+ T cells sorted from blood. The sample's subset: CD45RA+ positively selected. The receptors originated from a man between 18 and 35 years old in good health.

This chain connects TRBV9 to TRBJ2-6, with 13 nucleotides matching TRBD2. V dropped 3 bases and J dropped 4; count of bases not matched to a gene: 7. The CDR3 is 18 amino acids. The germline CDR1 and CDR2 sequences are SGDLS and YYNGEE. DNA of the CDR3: TGTGCCAGCAGCGAAGGACTAGCGGGAGTTGGAGGGGCCAACGTCCTGACTTTC. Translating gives CASSEGLAGVGGANVLTF.

The CDR3 reads CSAQPGQGNTGELFF. The CDR3 DNA is TGCAGCGCCCAACCCGGACAGGGGAACACCGGGGAGCTGTTTTTT. This rearrangement joins TRBV29-1 to TRBJ2-2; 8 positions agree with TRBD1. With V trimmed by 7 bases and J by 1 base, 8 bases remained unmatched. This CDR3 contains 15 residues. Germline CDR1 SQVTM, CDR2 ANQGSEA.

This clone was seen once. CDR3 sequence (DNA): TGCAGCGCAGGGACTAGCGGGGCGCAAGAGACCCAGTACTTC. Translated: CSAGTSGAQETQYF. The rearrangement links TRBV29-1 to TRBJ2-5; 13 bases match TRBD2. The CDR3 extends over 14 amino acids. J lost 2 bases, V lost 7 bases, and 4 bases had no gene match. Germline assignment: CDR1 SQVTM and CDR2 ANQGSEA. Full variable domain (rest looked up from reference TRBV29-1 and TRBJ2-5): SAVISQKPSRDICQRGTSLTIQCQVDSQVTMMFWYRQQPGQSLTLIATANQGSEATYESGFVIDKFPISRPNLTFSTLTVSNMSPEDSSIYLCSAGTSGAQETQYFGPGTRLLVL.

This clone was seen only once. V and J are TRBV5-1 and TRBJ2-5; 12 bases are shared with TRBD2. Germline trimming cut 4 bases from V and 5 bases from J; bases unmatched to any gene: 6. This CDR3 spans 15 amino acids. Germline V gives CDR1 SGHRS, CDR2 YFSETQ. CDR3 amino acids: CASSPTSGSIETQYF. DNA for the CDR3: TGCGCCAGCAGCCCGACTAGCGGGAGTATTGAGACCCAGTACTTC.

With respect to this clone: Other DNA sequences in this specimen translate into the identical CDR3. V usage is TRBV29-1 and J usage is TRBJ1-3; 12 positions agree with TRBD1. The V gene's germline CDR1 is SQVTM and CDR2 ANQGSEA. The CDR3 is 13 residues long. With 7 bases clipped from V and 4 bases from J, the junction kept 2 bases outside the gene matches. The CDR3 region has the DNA TGCAGCGCGGGACAGGGGGCGGGAAACACCATATATTTT. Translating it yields CSAGQGAGNTIYF.

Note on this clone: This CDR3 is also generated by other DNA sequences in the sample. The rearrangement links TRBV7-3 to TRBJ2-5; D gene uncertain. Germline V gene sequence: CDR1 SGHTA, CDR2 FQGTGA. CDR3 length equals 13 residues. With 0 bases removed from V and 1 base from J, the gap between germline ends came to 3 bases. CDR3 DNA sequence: TGTGCCAGCAGCTTAACGGTCCAAGAGACCCAGTACTTC. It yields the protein CASSLTVQETQYF.

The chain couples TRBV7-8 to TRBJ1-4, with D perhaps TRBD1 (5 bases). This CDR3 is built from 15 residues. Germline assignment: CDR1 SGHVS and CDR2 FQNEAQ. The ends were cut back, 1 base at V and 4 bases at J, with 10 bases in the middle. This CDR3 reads CASSLEGTVNEKLFF. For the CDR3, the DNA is TGTGCCAGCAGCTTAGAGGGGACCGTTAATGAAAAACTGTTTTTT.

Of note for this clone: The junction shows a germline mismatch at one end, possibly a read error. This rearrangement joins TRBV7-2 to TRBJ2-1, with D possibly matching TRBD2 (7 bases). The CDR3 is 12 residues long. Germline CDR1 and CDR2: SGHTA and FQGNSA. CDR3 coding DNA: TGTGCCAGCAGCTTAGTCGCGGGGGCTTACGTCTTC. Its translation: CASSLVAGAYVF.

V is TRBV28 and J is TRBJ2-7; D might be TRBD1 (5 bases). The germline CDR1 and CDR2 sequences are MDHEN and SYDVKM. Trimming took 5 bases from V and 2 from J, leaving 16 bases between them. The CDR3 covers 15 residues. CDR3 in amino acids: CASSDPGHATYEQYF. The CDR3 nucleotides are TGTGCCAGCAGTGACCCAGGACACGCGACCTACGAGCAGTACTTC.

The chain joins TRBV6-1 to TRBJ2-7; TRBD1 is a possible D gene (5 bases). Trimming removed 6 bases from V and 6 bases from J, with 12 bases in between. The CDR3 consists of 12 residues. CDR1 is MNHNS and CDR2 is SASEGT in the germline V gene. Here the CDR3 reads CASRSPGREQYF. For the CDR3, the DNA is TGTGCCAGCAGGAGCCCAGGGCGCGAGCAGTACTTC.

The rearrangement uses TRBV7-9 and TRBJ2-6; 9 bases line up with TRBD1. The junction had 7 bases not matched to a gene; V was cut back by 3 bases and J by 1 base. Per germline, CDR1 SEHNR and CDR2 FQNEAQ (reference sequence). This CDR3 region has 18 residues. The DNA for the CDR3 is TGTGCCAGCAGCTTGGGGACAGGGAGGGAGTCTGGGGCCAACGTCCTGACTTTC. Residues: CASSLGTGRESGANVLTF.

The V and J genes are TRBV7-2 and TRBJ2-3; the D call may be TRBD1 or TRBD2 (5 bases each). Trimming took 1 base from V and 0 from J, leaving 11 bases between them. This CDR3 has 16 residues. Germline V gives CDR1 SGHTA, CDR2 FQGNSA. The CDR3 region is CASSLGGKRSTDTQYF. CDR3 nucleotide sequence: TGTGCCAGCAGCTTAGGGGGGAAGCGTAGCACAGATACGCAGTATTTT.

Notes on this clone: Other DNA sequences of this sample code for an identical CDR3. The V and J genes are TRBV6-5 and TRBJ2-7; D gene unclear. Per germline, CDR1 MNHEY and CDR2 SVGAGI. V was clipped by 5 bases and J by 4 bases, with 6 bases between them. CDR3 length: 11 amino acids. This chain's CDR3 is CASSTEYEQYF. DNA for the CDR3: TGTGCCAGCAGTACCGAATACGAGCAGTACTTC.

As DNA, the CDR3 is TGCGCCAGCAGCTTCAGAGGGGACGGAAACACCATATATTTT. This gives the protein CASSFRGDGNTIYF. The chain carries TRBV5-1 and TRBJ1-3; TRBD1 is a possible D gene (5 bases). This CDR3 region has 14 residues. Germline V lookup: CDR1 SGHRS, CDR2 YFSETQ. V gave up 2 bases and J gave up 4 bases, with 10 bases separating them.

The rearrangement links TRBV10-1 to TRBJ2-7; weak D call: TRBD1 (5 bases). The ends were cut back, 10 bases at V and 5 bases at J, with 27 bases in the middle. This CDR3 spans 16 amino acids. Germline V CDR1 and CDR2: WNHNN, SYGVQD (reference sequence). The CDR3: CAKLWGGPPLVDEQYF. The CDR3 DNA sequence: TGCGCCAAGCTCTGGGGCGGACCCCCCCTGGTAGACGAGCAGTACTTC.

The CDR3 protein is CASSPGQGGEQYF. DNA for the CDR3: TGTGCCAGCAGCCCGGGACAGGGGGGCGAGCAGTACTTC. V is TRBV6-5 and J is TRBJ2-7; TRBD1 matches 11 bases. The CDR3 extends over 13 amino acids. Germline lookup yields CDR1 MNHEY and CDR2 SVGAGI. V was pared by 6 bases and J by 6 bases, with 4 bases of the junction left unmatched.

The CDR3: CASSPTPRGIQETQYF. In nucleotides, the CDR3 is TGCGCCAGCAGCCCTACACCGAGGGGAATCCAAGAGACCCAGTACTTC. The J gene is TRBJ2-5, the V gene TRBV5-1, with D perhaps being TRBD1 or TRBD2 (5 bases each). The germline V and J ends were trimmed by 4 bases and 1 base, with 17 bases remaining between them. CDR3 size: 16 residues. Germline V gene sequence: CDR1 SGHRS, CDR2 YFSETQ.